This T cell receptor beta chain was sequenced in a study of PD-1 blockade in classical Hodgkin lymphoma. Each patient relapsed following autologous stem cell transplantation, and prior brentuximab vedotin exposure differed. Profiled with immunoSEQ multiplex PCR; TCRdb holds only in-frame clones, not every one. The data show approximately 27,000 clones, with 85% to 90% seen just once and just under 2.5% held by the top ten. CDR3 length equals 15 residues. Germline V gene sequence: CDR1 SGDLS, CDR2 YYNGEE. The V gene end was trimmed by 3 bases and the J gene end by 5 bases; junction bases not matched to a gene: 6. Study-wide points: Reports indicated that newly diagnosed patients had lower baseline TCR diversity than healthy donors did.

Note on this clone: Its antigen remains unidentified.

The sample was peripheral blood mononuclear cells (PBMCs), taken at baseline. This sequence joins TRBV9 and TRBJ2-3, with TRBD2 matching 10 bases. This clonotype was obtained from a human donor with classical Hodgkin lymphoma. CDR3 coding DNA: TGTGCCAGCAGCGACACTAGCGGGGAAAGAGATACGCAGTATTTT. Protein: CASSDTSGERDTQYF.